The 15 T cell receptor beta chains below come from one sample, sequenced in a study of response to subunit inactivated influenza vaccine. Each CDR3 protein gets one entry after TCRdb re-called the RT-PCR reads with MiXCR. This sample carries a few hundred thousand distinct CDR3 sequences, 12% to 15% of them seen once, and the ten largest clones take around 10%. This specimen was PBMCs from blood, taken approximately 12 days after vaccination. The receptors shown here come from a man between 50 and 59 years old who received an inactivated influenza vaccine.

This clonotype turned up a few times. The chain recombines TRBV12-3 or TRBV12-4 with TRBJ1-2; D is uncertain. V was trimmed by 6 bases and J by 1 base, leaving 15 bases between them. This CDR3 is 15 amino acids long. CDR3 loop: CASRSAAGDNYGYTF. CDR3 nucleotide sequence: TGTGCCAGCAGATCTGCCGCAGGAGATAACTATGGCTACACCTTC.

This clonotype has at least ten counts. The chain couples TRBV28 to TRBJ2-3; D is unclear. CDR3 size: 11 residues. The germline V and J ends were trimmed by 3 bases and 5 bases, with 3 bases remaining between them. Germline V lookup: CDR1 MDHEN, CDR2 SYDVKM. Here the CDR3 reads CASSLRDTQYF. The CDR3 DNA reads as TGTGCCAGCAGTTTGCGAGATACGCAGTATTTT.

This clonotype was detected ten times or more. The chain couples TRBV3-1 to TRBJ2-1; TRBD2 matches 13 bases. The germline CDR1 and CDR2 sequences are LGHDT and YNNKEL (reference sequence). V trimming: 2 bases; J trimming: 2 bases; junction bases outside the gene matches: 3. This CDR3 spans 17 amino acids. The CDR3 sequence: CASSQSGLAGAYNEQFF. The CDR3 DNA reads TGTGCCAGCAGCCAATCCGGACTAGCGGGGGCCTACAATGAGCAGTTCTTC.

This clonotype was observed at least ten times. The CDR3: CSVTGHGSYEQYF. The CDR3, as DNA: TGCAGCGTTACGGGACACGGATCCTACGAGCAGTACTTC. J is TRBJ2-7 and V is TRBV29-1; weak D call: TRBD1 (6 bases). V was shortened by 5 bases and J by 1 base, with 12 bases between the two germline ends. Germline lookup yields CDR1 SQVTM and CDR2 ANQGSEA. The CDR3 covers 13 residues.

This rearrangement joins TRBV5-5 to TRBJ2-1; possible D gene TRBD1, 5 bases. Trimming shortened V by 0 bases and J by 7 bases, and 11 bases separated the two germline ends. Germline CDR1 and CDR2: SGHKS and YYEKEE (reference sequence). This CDR3 contains 14 residues. CDR3 coding DNA: TGTGCCAGCAGCTTGGTAGCAGGGATGAATGAGCAGTTCTTC. Protein sequence: CASSLVAGMNEQFF.

The chain combines TRBV9 with TRBJ2-7; 10 nucleotides match TRBD2. The J segment lost 2 bases and the V segment lost 3 bases, leaving 2 bases of the junction unmatched. This CDR3 spans 14 amino acids. In germline, CDR1 is SGDLS, CDR2 YYNGEE. CDR3 DNA: TGTGCCAGCAGCGCTAGCGGGAGCACCTACGAGCAGTACTTC. Its protein product is CASSASGSTYEQYF.

The chain couples TRBV3-1 to TRBJ2-2, with D possibly being TRBD1 (5 bases). Between the trimmed V and J ends, which lost 1 base and 7 bases, there was a span of 13 bases. Germline CDR1 LGHDT, CDR2 YNNKEL (reference sequence). CDR3 size: 15 residues. The CDR3 spells CASSQGGSQNGELFF. The CDR3, as DNA: TGTGCCAGCAGCCAAGGGGGCAGTCAGAACGGGGAGCTGTTTTTT.

This chain links TRBV20-1 with TRBJ2-1, with 11 positions matching TRBD1. Unmatched junction bases numbered 5, after V lost 3 bases and J lost 4 bases. The germline V gene encodes CDR1 DFQATT and CDR2 SNEGSKA (reference sequence). This CDR3 is built from 15 residues. CDR3 sequence: CSASDRDRGYNEQFF. CDR3 DNA: TGCAGTGCTAGCGACCGGGACAGGGGGTACAATGAGCAGTTCTTC.

The genes are TRBV28 and TRBJ2-1; D not resolved. The V end lost 7 bases, the J end lost 3 bases, and 16 bases lay between the germline ends. Germline CDR1 reads MDHEN; CDR2 reads SYDVKM. The CDR3 is 15 amino acids. CDR3 loop: CASNSAGGNYNEQFF. The CDR3 DNA is TGTGCCAGCAATTCGGCAGGCGGAAACTACAATGAGCAGTTCTTC.

The V and J genes are TRBV3-1 and TRBJ2-5, with 10 nucleotides matching TRBD1. The CDR3 consists of 14 residues. Germline V gene data show CDR1 as LGHDT and CDR2 as YNNKEL (reference sequence). Trimming cost V 4 bases and J 6 bases; bases outside gene matches: 5. For the CDR3, the DNA is TGTGCCAGCAGCCCGGGACAGGGGCTGCAGACCCAGTACTTC. The encoded protein is CASSPGQGLQTQYF.

V gene TRBV10-3 combines with J gene TRBJ1-3, with TRBD1 matching 7 bases. Trimming took 6 bases from V and 4 from J; bases not matched to a gene: 3. The germline V gene has CDR1 ENHRY and CDR2 SYGVKD. The CDR3 contains 13 residues. The CDR3 protein is CAISPGQGNTIYF. The CDR3 DNA is TGTGCCATCAGCCCGGGACAGGGAAACACCATATATTTT.

The chain employs TRBV5-1 and TRBJ2-7; 8 bases line up with TRBD2. The germline V gene has CDR1 SGHRS and CDR2 YFSETQ. The junction had 11 bases not matched to a gene; V was cut back by 0 bases and J by 6 bases. The CDR3 has 16 amino acids. The CDR3 region has the DNA TGCGCCAGCAGCTTGGCCGGGGGGGGTAGCGGGACCGAGCAGTACTTC. Encoded protein: CASSLAGGGSGTEQYF. Full variable domain (missing parts from reference TRBV5-1 and TRBJ2-7): KAGVTQTPRYLIKTRGQQVTLSCSPISGHRSVSWYQQTPGQGLQFLFEYFSETQRNKGNFPGRFSGRQFSNSRSEMNVSTLELGDSALYLCASSLAGGGSGTEQYFGPGTRLTVT.

This clonotype has only a few counts. The chain joins TRBV28 to TRBJ2-3; D unresolved. The CDR3 has 14 amino acids. Germline V lookup: CDR1 MDHEN, CDR2 SYDVKM. The ends were cut back, 8 bases at V and 4 bases at J, with 16 bases in the middle. CDR3 in DNA: TGTGCCAGCGGTGGGGTCTTACTCGCAGATACGCAGTATTTT. This codes for CASGGVLLADTQYF.

The chain has TRBV11-2 and TRBJ2-1; 12 nucleotides match TRBD2. Germline V lookup: CDR1 SGHAT, CDR2 FQNNGV. The CDR3 loop spans 19 amino acids. Germline trimming cut 5 bases from V and 6 bases from J; bases unmatched to any gene: 17. CDR3 nucleotides: TGTGCCAGCAGCCCTGCCCCCAGATCACTAGCGGGGGGATCCAATGAGCAGTTCTTC. Translation gives CASSPAPRSLAGGSNEQFF. Full variable domain (rest looked up from reference TRBV11-2 and TRBJ2-1): EAGVAQSPRYKIIEKRQSVAFWCNPISGHATLYWYQQILGQGPKLLIQFQNNGVVDDSQLPKDRFSAERLKGVDSTLKIQPAKLEDSAVYLCASSPAPRSLAGGSNEQFFGPGTRLTVL.

This clonotype has more than one count but fewer than ten. The gene calls are TRBV6-2 or TRBV6-3 and TRBJ2-7; 9 nucleotides match TRBD1. This CDR3 region has 16 residues. Germline-derived CDR1 and CDR2 are MNHEY and SVGEGT. V was clipped by 2 bases and J by 1 base; unmatched bases: 6. The CDR3 DNA sequence: TGTGCCAGCAGTTACCGCCGGGACAGGGTATCCTACGAGCAGTACTTC. Translated, it gives CASSYRRDRVSYEQYF.